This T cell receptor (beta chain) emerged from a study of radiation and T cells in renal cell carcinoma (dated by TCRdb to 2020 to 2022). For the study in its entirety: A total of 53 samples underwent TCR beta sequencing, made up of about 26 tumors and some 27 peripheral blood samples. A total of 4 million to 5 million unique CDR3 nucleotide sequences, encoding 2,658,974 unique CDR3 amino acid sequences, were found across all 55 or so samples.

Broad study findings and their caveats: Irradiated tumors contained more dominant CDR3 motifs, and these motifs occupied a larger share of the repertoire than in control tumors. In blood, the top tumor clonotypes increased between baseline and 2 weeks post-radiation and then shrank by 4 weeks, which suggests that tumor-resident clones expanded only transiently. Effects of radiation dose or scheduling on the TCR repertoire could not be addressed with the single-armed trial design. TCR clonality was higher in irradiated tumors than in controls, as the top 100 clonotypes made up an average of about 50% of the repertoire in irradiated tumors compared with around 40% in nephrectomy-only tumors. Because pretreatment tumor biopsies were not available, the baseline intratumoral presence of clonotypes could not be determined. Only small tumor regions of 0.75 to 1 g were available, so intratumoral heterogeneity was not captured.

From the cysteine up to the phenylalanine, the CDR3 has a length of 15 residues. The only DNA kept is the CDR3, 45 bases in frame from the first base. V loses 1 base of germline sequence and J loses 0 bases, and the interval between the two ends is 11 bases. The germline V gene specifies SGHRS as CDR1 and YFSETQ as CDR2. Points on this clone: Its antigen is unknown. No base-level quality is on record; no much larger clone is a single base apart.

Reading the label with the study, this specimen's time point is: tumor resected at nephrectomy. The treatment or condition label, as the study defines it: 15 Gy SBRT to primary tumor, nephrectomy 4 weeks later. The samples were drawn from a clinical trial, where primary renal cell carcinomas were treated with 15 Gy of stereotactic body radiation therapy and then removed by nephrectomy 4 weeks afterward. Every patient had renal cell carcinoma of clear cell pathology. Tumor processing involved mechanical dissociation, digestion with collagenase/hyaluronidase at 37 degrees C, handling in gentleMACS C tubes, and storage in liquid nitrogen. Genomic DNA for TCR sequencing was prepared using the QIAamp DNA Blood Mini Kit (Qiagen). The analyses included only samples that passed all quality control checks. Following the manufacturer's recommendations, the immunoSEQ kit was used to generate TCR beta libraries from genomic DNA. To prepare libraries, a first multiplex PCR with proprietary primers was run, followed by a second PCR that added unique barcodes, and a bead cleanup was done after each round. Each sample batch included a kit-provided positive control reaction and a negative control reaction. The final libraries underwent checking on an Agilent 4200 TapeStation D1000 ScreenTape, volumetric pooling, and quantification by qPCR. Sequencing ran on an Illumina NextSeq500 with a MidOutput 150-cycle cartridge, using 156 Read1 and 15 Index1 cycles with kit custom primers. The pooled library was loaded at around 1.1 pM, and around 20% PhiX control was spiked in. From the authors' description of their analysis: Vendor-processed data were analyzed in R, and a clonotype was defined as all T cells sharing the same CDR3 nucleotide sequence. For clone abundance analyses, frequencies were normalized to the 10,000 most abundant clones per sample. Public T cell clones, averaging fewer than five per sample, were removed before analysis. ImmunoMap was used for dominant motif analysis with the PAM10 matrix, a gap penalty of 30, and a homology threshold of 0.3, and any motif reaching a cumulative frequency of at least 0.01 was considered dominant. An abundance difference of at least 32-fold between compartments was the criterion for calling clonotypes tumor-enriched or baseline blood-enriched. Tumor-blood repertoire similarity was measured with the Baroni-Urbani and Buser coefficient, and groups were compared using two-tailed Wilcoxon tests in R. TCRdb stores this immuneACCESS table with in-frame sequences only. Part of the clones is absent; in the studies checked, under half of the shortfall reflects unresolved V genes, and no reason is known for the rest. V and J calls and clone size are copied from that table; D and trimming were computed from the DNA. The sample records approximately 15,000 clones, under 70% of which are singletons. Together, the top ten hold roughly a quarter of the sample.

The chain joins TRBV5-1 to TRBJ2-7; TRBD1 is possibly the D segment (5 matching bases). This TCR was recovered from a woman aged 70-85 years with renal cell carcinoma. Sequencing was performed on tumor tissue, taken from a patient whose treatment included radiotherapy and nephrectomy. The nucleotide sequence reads TGCGCCAGCAGCTTGAACCCACAGGACTCCTACGAGCAGTACTTC. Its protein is CASSLNPQDSYEQYF.